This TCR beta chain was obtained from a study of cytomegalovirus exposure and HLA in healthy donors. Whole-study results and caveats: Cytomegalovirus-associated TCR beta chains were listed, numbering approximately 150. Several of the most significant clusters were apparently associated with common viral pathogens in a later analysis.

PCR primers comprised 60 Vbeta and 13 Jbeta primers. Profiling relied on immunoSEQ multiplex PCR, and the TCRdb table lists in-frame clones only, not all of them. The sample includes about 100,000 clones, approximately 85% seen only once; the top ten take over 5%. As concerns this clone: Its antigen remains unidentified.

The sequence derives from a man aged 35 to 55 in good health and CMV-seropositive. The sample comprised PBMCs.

The CDR3 loop is CASRSSGRNEKLFF. In DNA form, the CDR3 reads TGTGCCAGCAGAAGCTCAGGGCGTAATGAAAAACTGTTTTTT. The J gene is TRBJ1-4, the V gene TRBV6-5; D may be TRBD1 (5 bases). Per the germline V gene, CDR1 is MNHEY and CDR2 is SVGAGI. The CDR3 is 14 amino acids. The V end was cut by 6 bases, the J end by 4 bases, with 12 bases between.